The clone carrying this T cell receptor (beta chain) has more than one count but fewer than ten. There are 16 residues in the CDR3. J was trimmed by 7 bases and V by 3 bases; bases with no gene match: 14. Germline V gene sequence: CDR1 DFQATT, CDR2 SNEGSKA (reference sequence). TCRdb passed the RT-PCR reads through MiXCR, listing each CDR3 protein once. The sample includes fewer than 75,000 distinct CDR3 sequences, roughly 29% seen only once; the top ten take 26%. This record comes from a study of patients and donors after allogeneic stem cell transplantation. The sample comprised blood, either unsorted or a sorted T cell fraction (not recorded which). The chain recombines TRBV20-1 with TRBJ2-1, with 8 nucleotides matching TRBD1. The sequence was collected from a human donor who was either an allogeneic HSCT recipient or a stem cell or donor lymphocyte infusion donor (not recorded which). It is not recorded whose cells these are; they may come from a transplant donor. The CDR3 here is CSASAFAGTGGNEQFF. The CDR3, as DNA: TGCAGTGCTAGTGCCTTCGCCGGGACAGGAGGGAATGAGCAGTTCTTC.